The 2 T cell receptor beta chains listed next were all sequenced from one sample in a study of cytomegalovirus exposure and HLA in healthy donors. The study ran its PCR with 60 Vbeta and 13 Jbeta primers. TCRdb keeps only in-frame clones here, not all; method: immunoSEQ multiplex PCR. This table holds some 140,000 clones, approximately 80% found once. The sequenced sample consisted of PBMCs. The source is a woman between 50 and 59 years old in good health and CMV-seropositive.

J is TRBJ2-2 and V is TRBV7-3; TRBD2 is a possible D gene (5 bases). Trimming removed 3 bases at V and 5 bases at J, with 10 bases between. CDR3 length: 14 residues. Germline V CDR1 and CDR2: SGHTA, FQGTGA. As DNA, the CDR3 is TGTGCCAGCAGCTTTAACGGAGGTACCGGGGAGCTGTTTTTT. Its protein is CASSFNGGTGELFF. Full variable domain (missing parts from reference TRBV7-3 and TRBJ2-2): GAGVSQTPSNKVTEKGKYVELRCDPISGHTALYWYRQSLGQGPEFLIYFQGTGAADDSGLPNDRFFAVRPEGSVSTLKIQRTERGDSAVYLCASSFNGGTGELFFGEGSRLTVL.

This sequence joins TRBV30 and TRBJ1-1, with D tentatively TRBD1 (5 bases). The CDR3 runs to 14 residues. Trimming took off 1 base at V and 0 bases at J, with 9 bases between the two ends. Germline V gives CDR1 GTSNPN, CDR2 SVGIG (reference sequence). The CDR3, as DNA: TGTGCCTGGAGTGGACAGATAATGAACACTGAAGCTTTCTTT. It specifies CAWSGQIMNTEAFF.